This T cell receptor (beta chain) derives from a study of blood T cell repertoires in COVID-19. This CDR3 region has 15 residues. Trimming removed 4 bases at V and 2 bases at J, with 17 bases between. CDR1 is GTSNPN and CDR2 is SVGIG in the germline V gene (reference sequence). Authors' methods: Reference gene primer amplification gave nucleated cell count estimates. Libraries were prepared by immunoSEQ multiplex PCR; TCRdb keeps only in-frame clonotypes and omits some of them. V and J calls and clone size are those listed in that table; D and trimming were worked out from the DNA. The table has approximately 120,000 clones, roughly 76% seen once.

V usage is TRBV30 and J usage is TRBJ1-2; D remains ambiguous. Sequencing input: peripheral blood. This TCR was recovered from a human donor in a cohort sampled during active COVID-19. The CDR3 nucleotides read TGTGCCTGGACTGCGGGCCTATCCTCCAACTATGGCTACACCTTC. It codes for CAWTAGLSSNYGYTF. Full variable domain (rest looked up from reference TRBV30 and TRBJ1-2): SQTIHQWPATLVQPVGSPLSLECTVEGTSNPNLYWYRQAAGRGLQLLFYSVGIGQISSEVPQNLSASRPQDRQFILSSKKLLLSDSGFYLCAWTAGLSSNYGYTFGSGTRLTVV.